This TCR beta chain was found in a study of chemoradiotherapy in HPV16-positive cancers. Study information: A couple of HPV16-positive patients' cells yielded candidate HPV-specific clones and common motifs. Study-level points and caveats: During treatment, candidate HPV-specific clones and E7-related motifs expanded in tumor.

Details on this clone: Its antigen remains unidentified.

The CDR3 is 19 amino acids. The V gene's germline CDR1 is SSHAT and CDR2 FNYEAQ (reference sequence). Unmatched junction bases numbered 11, after V lost 3 bases and J lost 0 bases. Repertoires were sampled repeatedly during chemoradiotherapy. Produced via immunoSEQ multiplex PCR; TCRdb's table is partial and in-frame only. The sample lists some 12,000 clones, 60% to 80% occurring once. Sample acquisition took place from a patient who underwent chemoradiotherapy. The TCR was taken from a human donor with HPV-associated anogenital cancer. V and J are TRBV7-7 and TRBJ1-2; 12 bases line up with TRBD1. The CDR3 is CASSFFLPGQGATNYGYTF. In nucleotides, the CDR3 is TGTGCCAGCAGCTTTTTCCTACCGGGACAGGGGGCTACTAACTATGGCTACACCTTC.